This T cell receptor beta chain originates from a study of T cells in Graves' hyperthyroidism and ophthalmopathy. General study points: Classification by a 13 V-J model distinguished ophthalmopathy from stable hyperthyroidism.

RNA transcripts served as the template for amplifying TCR beta CDR3 regions. The HTBI primer set was used in a first-round RT-PCR of the TCR CDR3. TCRdb ran MiXCR on the multiplex PCR reads and lists one entry per CDR3 protein. The table records approximately 320,000 distinct CDR3 sequences, roughly 17% of them present only once. Patients with uncontrolled infections, other autoimmune diseases, pregnancy or lactation were excluded. The study based diagnoses on clinical symptoms, serum thyroxine and TRAb, thyroid ultrasound and orbital computed tomography. In the case of this clonotype: Its antigen remains unknown. The junction does not match germline at one end; this may be a read error.

The CDR3 totals 15 residues. Germline values: CDR1 SGHAT, CDR2 FQDESV (reference sequence). The sample consisted of blood. V is TRBV11-1 and J is TRBJ2-3; D is possibly TRBD2 (7 bases). The sequence derives from a man aged 30-40 years with Graves' hyperthyroidism. CDR3 protein: CATSRPRGGGPTQYF. The CDR3 DNA reads as TGTGCCACCAGCAGACCGAGGGGAGGGGGACCAACGCAGTATTTT.